The rows below give T cell receptor beta chains drawn from one sample of a study of T-cell memory formation after mild COVID-19. TCRdb reprocessed the 5' RACE reads with MiXCR, giving one entry per CDR3 protein. The table lists about half a million distinct CDR3 sequences, about 20% of them singletons. The source material was PBMCs or a T cell subset sorted from them (not recorded which). These receptors were taken from an adult woman who had mild COVID-19 (a few samples of this study predate the infection). Cell type and time point are not known. Each CDR3 is given with its conserved first and last residue.

V gene	J gene	CDR3 protein
TRBV7-8	TRBJ1-1	CASSFVGKTEAFF
TRBV7-2	TRBJ2-7	CASSLGRGRTGYEQYF
TRBV15	TRBJ2-1	CATSRARLNEQFF
TRBV6-2/TRBV6-3	TRBJ2-7	CASSLAGGPGYEQYF
TRBV24-1	TRBJ2-6	CATSGGRLSGANVLTF
TRBV4-2	TRBJ1-2	CASSQEGHSGYGYTF
TRBV4-3	TRBJ2-7	CASSQEASGNYEQYF
TRBV5-1	TRBJ1-2	CASSLGRQSRYGYTF
TRBV5-6	TRBJ2-5	CASSLVEEIEETQYF
TRBV6-5	TRBJ1-1	CASSYGRLNTEAFF
TRBV4-3	TRBJ1-2	CASSQDGSGYTF
TRBV29-1	TRBJ2-1	CSVEDLGRVSSEQFF
TRBV4-2	TRBJ2-5	CASSLFGTSGQETQYF
TRBV6-2/TRBV6-3	TRBJ2-7	CASSYSPGQSDYEQYF
TRBV20-1	TRBJ1-6	CSARDSGYNSPLHF
TRBV19	TRBJ1-5	CASSRTGVDQPQHF
TRBV12-3/TRBV12-4	TRBJ2-6	CASSFKGANVLTF
TRBV2	TRBJ1-5	CASSTERVGQPQHF
TRBV12-3/TRBV12-4	TRBJ2-1	CASSLTDETSGLYKQFF
TRBV7-9	TRBJ2-7	CASSLELQGREQYF
TRBV30	TRBJ2-2	CAWSVAGSGELFF
TRBV4-1	TRBJ2-7	CASSQDLRAGTRSSYEQYF
TRBV5-1	TRBJ1-1	CASSLTGTWAFF
TRBV5-1	TRBJ1-1	CASSLVGGGTNTEAFF
TRBV11-1	TRBJ1-6	CASSLGRRGGNSPLHF
TRBV5-1	TRBJ2-5	CASSLTSGGVQETQYF
TRBV4-3	TRBJ2-7	CASSHLGQDYEQYF
TRBV5-1	TRBJ2-5	CASRRWTSDQETQYF
TRBV29-1	TRBJ2-5	CSVVSGDSETQYF
TRBV12-3/TRBV12-4	TRBJ1-2	CASSRPGQGARGYTF